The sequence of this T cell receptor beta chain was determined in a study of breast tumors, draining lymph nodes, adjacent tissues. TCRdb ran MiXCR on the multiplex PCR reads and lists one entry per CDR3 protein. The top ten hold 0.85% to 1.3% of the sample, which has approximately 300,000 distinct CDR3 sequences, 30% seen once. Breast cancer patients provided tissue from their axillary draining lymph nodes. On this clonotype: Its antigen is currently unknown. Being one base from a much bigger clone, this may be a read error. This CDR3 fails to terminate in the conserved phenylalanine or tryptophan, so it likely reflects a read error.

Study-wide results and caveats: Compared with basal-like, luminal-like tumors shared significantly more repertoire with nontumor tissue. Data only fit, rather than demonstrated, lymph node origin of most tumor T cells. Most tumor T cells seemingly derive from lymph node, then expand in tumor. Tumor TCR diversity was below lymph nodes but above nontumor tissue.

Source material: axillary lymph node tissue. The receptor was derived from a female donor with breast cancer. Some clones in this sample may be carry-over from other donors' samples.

The CDR3 reads CASRSWGFGNTIYS. As DNA, the CDR3 is TGTGCCAGCAGGAGTTGGGGTTTTGGAAACACCATATATTCT. The V call is TRBV5-6, the J call TRBJ1-3; no clear D. Trimming left V 5 bases short and J 3 bases short, with 12 bases between. The length of the CDR3 is 14 residues. CDR1 is SGHDT and CDR2 is YYEEEE in the germline V gene.